These 4 T cell receptor beta chains were sequenced from one sample in a study of beta chain features in type 1 diabetes. The study, taken as a whole, reports: Shorter TCRB CDR3s, moderately but significantly so, were found in Type 1 diabetes patients in all four CD4+ subsets.

These receptors' targets are unknown. The isolated RNA, all of it, was reverse transcribed, so expressed TCRB transcripts were what got sequenced. Data came from immunoSEQ multiplex PCR; TCRdb stores just in-frame clones and leaves some out. The sample holds some 660,000 clones; more than 12% are singletons and the top ten take roughly 0.04%. Sequencing was done on a sample of naive CD4+ T cells from blood. The receptors originated from a man between 18 and 35 years old with type 1 diabetes.

The rearrangement uses TRBV2 and TRBJ2-3; D not resolved. V lost 5 bases and J 0 bases, leaving 6 bases between the germline ends. The CDR3 runs 13 residues. Per germline, CDR1 SNHLY and CDR2 FYNNEI. The CDR3 DNA is TGTGCCAGCAGTAAAGAAAGCACAGATACGCAGTATTTT. It is translated as CASSKESTDTQYF.

This clone has a handful of counts. V is TRBV25-1 and J is TRBJ1-3; D might be TRBD1 (5 bases). CDR3 length: 17 residues. V gave up 0 bases and J gave up 1 base, with 13 bases separating them. The germline V gene has CDR1 MGHDK and CDR2 SYGVNS. The CDR3 DNA sequence: TGTGCCAGCAGTGAATACGGTGGTGGGGGATCTGGAAACACCATATATTTT. Translated, it gives CASSEYGGGGSGNTIYF.

This clone has more than one count but fewer than ten. The chain couples TRBV29-1 to TRBJ2-1; TRBD1 is a possible D gene (6 bases). The CDR3 has 15 residues. Trimming shortened V by 7 bases and J by 10 bases, and 26 bases separated the two germline ends. The germline CDR1 and CDR2 sequences are SQVTM and ANQGSEA. In nucleotides, the CDR3 is TGCAGCGCAACCCGACAGGTAGGATCCAGTCGGGAGCAGTTCTTC. Translating gives CSATRQVGSSREQFF.

This chain links TRBV10-3 with TRBJ2-3; 7 bases align to TRBD2. The CDR3 contains 19 residues. From germline, CDR1 is ENHRY and CDR2 SYGVKD. V lost 6 bases, J lost 2 bases, and 20 bases stayed unmatched. In DNA form, the CDR3 reads TGTGCCATCAGGGATGGGGAGAGGCGGGGGTCCAACCCCACAGATACGCAGTATTTT. Its translation: CAIRDGERRGSNPTDTQYF.